A single sample gave rise to the 14 T cell receptor beta chains below, sequenced in a study of blood T cell repertoires in COVID-19. Sequencing used immunoSEQ multiplex PCR; TCRdb keeps in-frame clones, though not all of them. This table holds some 270,000 clones, around 88% found once. Sequencing used peripheral blood. These receptors originate from a woman older than 75 with COVID-19, enrolled during active disease.

This clone has only one observation. The chain has TRBV5-1 and TRBJ2-5; TRBD1 is a possible D gene (5 bases). This CDR3 comprises 17 residues. The V gene lost 1 base and the J gene lost 5 bases, with 21 bases spanning the gap. Germline CDR1 and CDR2: SGHRS and YFSETQ. The DNA for the CDR3 is TGCGCCAGCAGCTTGACAGGTCTATCCGTCTCCGTCGAGACCCAGTACTTC. Amino acid sequence: CASSLTGLSVSVETQYF.

The V and J genes are TRBV14 and TRBJ1-4; 8 nucleotides agree with TRBD1. With V trimmed by 1 base and J by 5 bases, 3 bases remained unmatched. The germline CDR1 and CDR2 sequences are SGHDN and FVKESK. CDR3 size: 15 residues. DNA for the CDR3: TGTGCCAGCAGCCAAGGAACAGGGGGAAATGAAAAACTGTTTTTT. Amino acid sequence: CASSQGTGGNEKLFF.

The chain joins TRBV28 to TRBJ2-7; D is possibly TRBD1 (8 bases). The CDR3 runs to 15 residues. CDR1 and CDR2 from the germline V gene are MDHEN and SYDVKM. Trimming pared 3 bases from V and 3 bases from J, leaving 15 bases between. Written as DNA, the CDR3 is TGTGCCAGCAGTTTGGGGGGGACAGGTCTCTACGAGCAGTACGTC. This gives the protein CASSLGGTGLYEQYV.

CDR3 region: CASSLGQPAGAFF. The CDR3 DNA reads as TGTGCCAGCAGCTTAGGACAGCCCGCCGGAGCTTTCTTT. V gene TRBV11-2 combines with J gene TRBJ1-1; D may be TRBD1 (5 bases). CDR1 is SGHAT, CDR2 FQNNGV, per germline. This CDR3 is 13 amino acids long. Trimming took off 1 base at V and 10 bases at J, with 13 bases between the two ends.

The chain carries TRBV27 and TRBJ1-2; possibly TRBD1 for D (5 bases). CDR1 is MNHEY, CDR2 SMNVEV, per germline (reference sequence). This CDR3 is built from 15 residues. V lost 6 bases, J lost 5 bases, and 19 bases lay in between. This CDR3 reads CASRRDRRPAYGYTF. The CDR3 bases are TGTGCCAGCAGGCGCGACAGACGCCCCGCTTATGGCTACACCTTC.

J is TRBJ2-7 and V is TRBV19; 10 nucleotides match TRBD2. Germline CDR1 reads LNHDA; CDR2 reads SQIVND (reference sequence). V trimming: 4 bases; J trimming: 0 bases; junction bases outside the gene matches: 18. The CDR3 extends over 20 amino acids. CDR3: CASSTPSNGLAGANSYEQYV. In nucleotides, the CDR3 is TGTGCCAGTAGTACCCCCTCAAACGGTCTAGCGGGGGCAAACTCCTACGAGCAGTACGTC.

As DNA, the CDR3 is TGTGCCAGCTCACCTCCCCAGGGAAAACTGTTTTTT. Amino acids: CASSPPQGKLFF. The chain is built from TRBV18 and TRBJ1-4, with D perhaps TRBD1 (5 bases). Germline CDR1 is KGHSH and CDR2 is LQKENI. This CDR3 is 12 amino acids long. V shed 3 bases and J shed 10 bases, with 9 bases lying between them.

The chain has TRBV2 and TRBJ1-1; perhaps TRBD1 as D (5 bases). Between the trimmed V and J ends, which lost 5 bases and 1 base, there was a span of 8 bases. CDR3 size: 13 residues. CDR1 is SNHLY and CDR2 is FYNNEI in the germline V gene. The CDR3 spells CASSQGGNTEAFF. CDR3 in DNA: TGTGCCAGCAGTCAGGGAGGGAACACTGAAGCTTTCTTT.

The chain joins TRBV12-3 or TRBV12-4 to TRBJ1-1; 7 bases agree with TRBD1. The V gene end was trimmed by 7 bases and the J gene end by 4 bases; junction bases not matched to a gene: 6. The CDR3 spans 13 residues. CDR3 in DNA: TGTGCCAGCACCCGACAGGGAGGCACTGAAGCTTTCTTT. The encoded protein is CASTRQGGTEAFF.

V and J are TRBV9 and TRBJ2-7; D not certain. The V and J ends lost 3 bases and 5 bases respectively, with 12 bases between them. This CDR3 contains 13 residues. Germline V gives CDR1 SGDLS, CDR2 YYNGEE. The CDR3 sequence is CASSASYSDEQYF. Written as DNA, the CDR3 is TGTGCCAGCAGCGCAAGTTACTCGGACGAGCAGTACTTC.

The V call is TRBV5-1, the J call TRBJ2-5; TRBD2 aligns across 7 bases. The germline gives CDR1 SGHRS, CDR2 YFSETQ. The CDR3 loop spans 15 amino acids. Germline trimming cut 6 bases from V and 3 bases from J; bases unmatched to any gene: 11. CDR3 sequence: CASTPGSAGEETQYF. The CDR3 DNA is TGCGCCAGCACCCCGGGGTCGGCGGGGGAAGAGACCCAGTACTTC.

The chain recombines TRBV7-9 with TRBJ2-6; D may be TRBD2 (5 bases). Trimming removed 2 bases at V and 0 bases at J, with 8 bases between. The CDR3 has 16 amino acids. Per germline, CDR1 SEHNR and CDR2 FQNEAQ (reference sequence). The CDR3 sequence is CASSLWGDSGANVLTF. The CDR3 coding sequence is TGTGCCAGCAGCTTATGGGGAGACTCTGGGGCCAACGTCCTGACTTTC.

This rearrangement joins TRBV7-9 to TRBJ1-5; no clear D gene. V gave up 3 bases and J gave up 5 bases, with 5 bases separating them. The germline gives CDR1 SEHNR, CDR2 FQNEAQ (reference sequence). The CDR3 spans 12 residues. The CDR3 DNA reads as TGTGCCAGCAGCTTCCGGGATCAGCCCCAGCATTTT. Translation: CASSFRDQPQHF.

V is TRBV10-3 and J is TRBJ2-5; 10 bases agree with TRBD2. Germline CDR1 reads ENHRY; CDR2 reads SYGVKD. V lost 4 bases and J lost 1; bases outside the gene matches: 0. This CDR3 has 14 amino acids. In DNA, the CDR3 is TGTGCCATCAGTGGGACTAGCGGCCAAGAGACCCAGTACTTC. Amino acid sequence: CAISGTSGQETQYF.